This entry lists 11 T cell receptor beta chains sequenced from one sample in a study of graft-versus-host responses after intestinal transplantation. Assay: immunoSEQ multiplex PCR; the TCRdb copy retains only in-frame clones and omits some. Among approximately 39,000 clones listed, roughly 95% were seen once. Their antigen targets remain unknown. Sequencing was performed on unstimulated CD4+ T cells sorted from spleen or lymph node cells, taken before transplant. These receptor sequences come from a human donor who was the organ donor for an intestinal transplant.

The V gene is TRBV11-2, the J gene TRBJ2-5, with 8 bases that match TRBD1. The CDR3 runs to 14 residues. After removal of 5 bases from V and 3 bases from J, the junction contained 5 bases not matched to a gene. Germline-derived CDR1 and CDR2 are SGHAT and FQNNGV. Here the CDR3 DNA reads TGTGCCAGCAGCCTACTGACAGGGGAAGAGACCCAGTACTTC. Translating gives CASSLLTGEETQYF.

CDR3 loop: CASSVGVVGGEQYF. CDR3 DNA: TGTGCCAGCAGTGTGGGTGTCGTGGGGGGGGAGCAGTACTTC. The chain couples TRBV2 to TRBJ2-7, with TRBD2 identical over 7 bases. V trimming: 4 bases; J trimming: 7 bases; junction bases outside the gene matches: 10. The CDR3 loop spans 14 amino acids. The germline gives CDR1 SNHLY, CDR2 FYNNEI. Supplemented by reference TRBV2 and TRBJ2-7, the full variable domain reads EPEVTQTPSHQVTQMGQEVILRCVPISNHLYFYWYRQILGQKVEFLVSFYNNEISEKSEIFDDQFSVERPDGSNFTLKIRSTKLEDSAMYFCASSVGVVGGEQYFGPGTRLTVT.

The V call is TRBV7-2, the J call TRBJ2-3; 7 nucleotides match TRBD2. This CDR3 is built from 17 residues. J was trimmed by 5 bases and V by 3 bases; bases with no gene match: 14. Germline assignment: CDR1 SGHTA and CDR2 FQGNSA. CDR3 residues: CASSLAGVAGMLDTQYF. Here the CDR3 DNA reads TGTGCCAGCAGCTTGGCGGGGGTGGCGGGGATGTTAGATACGCAGTATTTT.

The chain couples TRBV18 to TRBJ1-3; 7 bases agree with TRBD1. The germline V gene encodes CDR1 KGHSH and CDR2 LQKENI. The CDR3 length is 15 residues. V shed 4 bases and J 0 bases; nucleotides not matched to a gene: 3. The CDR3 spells CASSQRDSSGNTIYF. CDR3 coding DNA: TGTGCCAGCTCACAACGGGACAGCTCTGGAAACACCATATATTTT.

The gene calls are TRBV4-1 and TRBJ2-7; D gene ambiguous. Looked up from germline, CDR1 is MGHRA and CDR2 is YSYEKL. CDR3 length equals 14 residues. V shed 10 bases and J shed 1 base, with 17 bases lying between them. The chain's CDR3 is CANHYPAKSYEQYF. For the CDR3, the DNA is TGCGCCAACCACTACCCAGCCAAGTCCTACGAGCAGTACTTC.

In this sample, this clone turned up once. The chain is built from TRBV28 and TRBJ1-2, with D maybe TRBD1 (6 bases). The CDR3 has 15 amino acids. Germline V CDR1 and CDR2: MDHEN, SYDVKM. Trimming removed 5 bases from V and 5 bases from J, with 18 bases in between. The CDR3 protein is CASSPYRTEPYGYTF. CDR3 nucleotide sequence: TGTGCCAGCAGTCCCTATCGGACAGAACCGTATGGCTACACCTTC.

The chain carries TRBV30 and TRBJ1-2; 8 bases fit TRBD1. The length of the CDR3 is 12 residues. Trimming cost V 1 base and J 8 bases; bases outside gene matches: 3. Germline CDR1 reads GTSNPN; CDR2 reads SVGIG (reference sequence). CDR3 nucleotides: TGTGCCTGGAGTGGGACAGGGAGCGGCTACACCTTC. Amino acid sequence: CAWSGTGSGYTF.

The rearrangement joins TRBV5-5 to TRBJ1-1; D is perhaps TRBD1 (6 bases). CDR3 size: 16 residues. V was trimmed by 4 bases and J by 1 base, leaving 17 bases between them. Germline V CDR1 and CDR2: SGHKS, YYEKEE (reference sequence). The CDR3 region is CASSRKGHPPNTEAFF. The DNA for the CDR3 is TGTGCCAGCAGCAGAAAGGGACACCCGCCGAACACTGAAGCTTTCTTT. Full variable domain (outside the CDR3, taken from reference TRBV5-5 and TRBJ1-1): DAGVTQSPTHLIKTRGQQVTLRCSPISGHKSVSWYQQVLGQGPQFIFQYYEKEERGRGNFPDRFSARQFPNYSSELNVNALLLGDSALYLCASSRKGHPPNTEAFFGQGTRLTVV.

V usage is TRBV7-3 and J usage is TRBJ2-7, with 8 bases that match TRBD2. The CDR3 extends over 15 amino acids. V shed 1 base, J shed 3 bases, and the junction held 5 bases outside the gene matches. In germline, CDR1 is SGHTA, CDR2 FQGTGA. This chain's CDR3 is CASSLSPAGDYEQYF. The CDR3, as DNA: TGTGCCAGCAGCTTAAGCCCAGCGGGGGACTACGAGCAGTACTTC.

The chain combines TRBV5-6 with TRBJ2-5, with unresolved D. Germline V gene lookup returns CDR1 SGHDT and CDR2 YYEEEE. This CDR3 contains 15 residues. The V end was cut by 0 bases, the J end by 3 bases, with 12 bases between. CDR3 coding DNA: TGTGCCAGCAGCTTGGTGTTAGGCCCGAAAGAGACCCAGTACTTC. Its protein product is CASSLVLGPKETQYF.

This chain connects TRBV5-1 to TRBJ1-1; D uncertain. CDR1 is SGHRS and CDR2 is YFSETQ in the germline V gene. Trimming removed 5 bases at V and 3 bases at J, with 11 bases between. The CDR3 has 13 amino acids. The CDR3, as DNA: TGCGCCAGCAGGCCGCGGGCGGACACTGAAGCTTTCTTT. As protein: CASRPRADTEAFF.